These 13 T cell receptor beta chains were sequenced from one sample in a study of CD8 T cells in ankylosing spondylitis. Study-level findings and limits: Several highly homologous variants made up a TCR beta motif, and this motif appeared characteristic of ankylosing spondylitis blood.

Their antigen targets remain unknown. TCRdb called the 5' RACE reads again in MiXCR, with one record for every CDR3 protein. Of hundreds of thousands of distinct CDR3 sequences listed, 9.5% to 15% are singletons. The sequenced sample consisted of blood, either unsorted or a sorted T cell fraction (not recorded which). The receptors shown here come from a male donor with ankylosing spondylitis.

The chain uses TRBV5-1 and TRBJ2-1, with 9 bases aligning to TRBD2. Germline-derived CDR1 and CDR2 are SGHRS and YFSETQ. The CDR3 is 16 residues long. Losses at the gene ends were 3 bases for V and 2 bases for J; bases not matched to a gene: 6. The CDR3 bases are TGCGCCAGCAGCTATGGGACTAGCAGAACCTACAATGAGCAGTTCTTC. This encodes CASSYGTSRTYNEQFF.

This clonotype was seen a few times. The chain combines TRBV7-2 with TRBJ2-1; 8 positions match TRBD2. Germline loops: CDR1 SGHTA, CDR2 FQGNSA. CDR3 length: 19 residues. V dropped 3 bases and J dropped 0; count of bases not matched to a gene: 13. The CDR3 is CASSFSGSFPYSSYNEQFF. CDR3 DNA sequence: TGTGCCAGCAGCTTCAGCGGGAGTTTCCCCTATAGCTCCTACAATGAGCAGTTCTTC.

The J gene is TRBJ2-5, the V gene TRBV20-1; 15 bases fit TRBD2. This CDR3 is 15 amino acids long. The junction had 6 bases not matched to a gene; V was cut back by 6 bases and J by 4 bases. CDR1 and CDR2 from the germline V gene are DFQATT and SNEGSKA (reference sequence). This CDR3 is CSAPGGLAGGETQYF. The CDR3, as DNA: TGCAGTGCCCCTGGGGGACTAGCGGGAGGAGAGACCCAGTACTTC.

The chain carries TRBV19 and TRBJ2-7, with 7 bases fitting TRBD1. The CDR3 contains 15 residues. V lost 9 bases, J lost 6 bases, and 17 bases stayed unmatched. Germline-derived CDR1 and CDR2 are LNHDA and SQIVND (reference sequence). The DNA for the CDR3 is TGTGCCAGCTCTCTTACTCCGGGACAGAAGGCCGAGCAGTACTTC. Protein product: CASSLTPGQKAEQYF.

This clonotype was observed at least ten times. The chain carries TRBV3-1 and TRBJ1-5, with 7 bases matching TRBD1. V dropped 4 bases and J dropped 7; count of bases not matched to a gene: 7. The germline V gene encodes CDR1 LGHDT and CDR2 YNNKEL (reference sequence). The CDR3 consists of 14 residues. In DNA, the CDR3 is TGTGCCAGCAGCCTCCGGACAGGCCAACAGCCCCAGCATTTT. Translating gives CASSLRTGQQPQHF.

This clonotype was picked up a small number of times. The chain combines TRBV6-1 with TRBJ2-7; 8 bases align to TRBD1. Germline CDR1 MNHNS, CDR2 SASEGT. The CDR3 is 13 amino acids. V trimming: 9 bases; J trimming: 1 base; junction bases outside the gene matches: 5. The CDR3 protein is CASDRGESYEQYV. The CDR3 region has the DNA TGTGCCAGTGACAGGGGAGAATCCTACGAGCAGTACGTC.

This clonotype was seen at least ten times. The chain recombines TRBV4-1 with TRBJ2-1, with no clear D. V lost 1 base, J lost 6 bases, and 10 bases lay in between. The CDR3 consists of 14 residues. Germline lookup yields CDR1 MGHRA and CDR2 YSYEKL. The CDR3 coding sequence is TGCGCCAGCAGCCAAGTCATAGCTGGCAATGAGCAGTTCTTC. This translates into CASSQVIAGNEQFF.

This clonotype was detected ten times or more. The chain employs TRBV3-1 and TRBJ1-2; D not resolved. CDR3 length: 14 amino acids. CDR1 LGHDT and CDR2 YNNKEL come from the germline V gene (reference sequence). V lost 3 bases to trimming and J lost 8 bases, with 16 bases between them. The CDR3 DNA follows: TGTGCCAGCAGCCACCGGTCCTCGAATCGAGGCTACACCTTC. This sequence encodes CASSHRSSNRGYTF.

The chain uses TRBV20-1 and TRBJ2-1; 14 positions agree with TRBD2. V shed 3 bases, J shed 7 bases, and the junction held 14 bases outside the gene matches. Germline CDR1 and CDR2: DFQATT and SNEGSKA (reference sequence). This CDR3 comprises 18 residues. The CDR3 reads CSARDRSGTSGRWNEQFF. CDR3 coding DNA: TGCAGTGCTAGGGATAGGTCCGGGACTAGCGGGAGATGGAATGAGCAGTTCTTC.

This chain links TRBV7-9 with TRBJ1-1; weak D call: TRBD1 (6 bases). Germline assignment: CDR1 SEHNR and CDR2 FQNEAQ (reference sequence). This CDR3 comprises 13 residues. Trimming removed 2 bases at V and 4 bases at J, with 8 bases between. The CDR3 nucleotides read TGTGCCAGCAGCTTACAGGGGCCCACTGAAGCTTTCTTT. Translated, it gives CASSLQGPTEAFF.

DNA of the CDR3: TGTGCCAGCAGCTTGCTCCGGGGGGGGCCAGTCGGCAATGAGCAGTTCTTC. Translated: CASSLLRGGPVGNEQFF. The chain couples TRBV5-5 to TRBJ2-1, with 8 bases aligning to TRBD2. Germline CDR1 is SGHKS and CDR2 is YYEKEE (reference sequence). The CDR3 consists of 17 residues. The ends lost 1 base at V and 6 bases at J; junction bases unmatched: 12.

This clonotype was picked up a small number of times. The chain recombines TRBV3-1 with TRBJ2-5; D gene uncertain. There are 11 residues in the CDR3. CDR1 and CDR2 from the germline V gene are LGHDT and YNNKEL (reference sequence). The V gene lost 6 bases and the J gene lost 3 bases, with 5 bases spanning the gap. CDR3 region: CASSHKETQYF. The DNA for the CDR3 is TGTGCCAGCAGTCATAAAGAGACCCAGTACTTC.

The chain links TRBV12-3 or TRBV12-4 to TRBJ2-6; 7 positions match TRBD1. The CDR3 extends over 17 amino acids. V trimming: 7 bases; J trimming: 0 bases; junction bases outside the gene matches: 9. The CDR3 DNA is TGTGCCAGCATTAACAGGGGTCTCTTCTCTGGGGCCAACGTCCTGACTTTC. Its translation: CASINRGLFSGANVLTF.